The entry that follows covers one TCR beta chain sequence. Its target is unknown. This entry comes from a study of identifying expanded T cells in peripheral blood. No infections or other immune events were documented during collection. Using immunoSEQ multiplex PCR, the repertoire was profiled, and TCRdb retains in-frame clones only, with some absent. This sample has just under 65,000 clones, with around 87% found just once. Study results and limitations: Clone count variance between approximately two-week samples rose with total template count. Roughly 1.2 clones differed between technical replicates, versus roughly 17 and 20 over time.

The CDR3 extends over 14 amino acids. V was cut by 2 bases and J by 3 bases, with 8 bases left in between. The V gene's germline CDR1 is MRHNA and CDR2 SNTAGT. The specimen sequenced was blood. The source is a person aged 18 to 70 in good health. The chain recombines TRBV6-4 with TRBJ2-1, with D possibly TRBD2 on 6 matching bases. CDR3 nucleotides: TGTGCCAGCAGTGACGATAGCGGCTACAATGAGCAGTTCTTC. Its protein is CASSDDSGYNEQFF.